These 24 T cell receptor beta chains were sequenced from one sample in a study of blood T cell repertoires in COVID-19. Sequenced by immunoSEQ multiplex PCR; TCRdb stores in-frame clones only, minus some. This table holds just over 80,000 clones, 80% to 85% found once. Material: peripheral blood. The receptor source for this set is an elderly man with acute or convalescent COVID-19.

The CDR3 region is CASSGGYEQYF. In DNA, the CDR3 is TGTGCCAGCAGTGGAGGGTACGAGCAGTACTTC. The chain links TRBV25-1 to TRBJ2-7; D possibly corresponds to TRBD2 (5 bases). The CDR3 runs 11 residues. Germline assignment: CDR1 MGHDK and CDR2 SYGVNS. Between the trimmed V and J ends, which lost 4 bases and 4 bases, there was a span of 5 bases.

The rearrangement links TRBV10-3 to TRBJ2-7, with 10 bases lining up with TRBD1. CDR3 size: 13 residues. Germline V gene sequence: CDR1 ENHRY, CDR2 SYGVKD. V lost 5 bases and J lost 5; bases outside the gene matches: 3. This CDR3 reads CAISWTGGHEQYF. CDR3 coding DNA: TGTGCCATCAGTTGGACAGGGGGTCACGAGCAGTACTTC.

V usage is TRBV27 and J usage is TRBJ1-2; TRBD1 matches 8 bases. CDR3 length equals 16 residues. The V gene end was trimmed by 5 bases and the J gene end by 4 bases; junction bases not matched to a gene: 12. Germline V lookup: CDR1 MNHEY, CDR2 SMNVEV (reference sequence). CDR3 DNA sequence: TGTGCCAGCAGTCCGGACGGACAGGGACCCCTCTATGGCTACACCTTC. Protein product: CASSPDGQGPLYGYTF.

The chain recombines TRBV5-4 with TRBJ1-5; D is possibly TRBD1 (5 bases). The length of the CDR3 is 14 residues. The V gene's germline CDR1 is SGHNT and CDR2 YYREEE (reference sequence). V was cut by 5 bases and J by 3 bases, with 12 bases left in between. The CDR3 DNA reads TGTGCCAGCAGAGATTGGGGGGACAATCAGCCCCAGCATTTT. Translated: CASRDWGDNQPQHF.

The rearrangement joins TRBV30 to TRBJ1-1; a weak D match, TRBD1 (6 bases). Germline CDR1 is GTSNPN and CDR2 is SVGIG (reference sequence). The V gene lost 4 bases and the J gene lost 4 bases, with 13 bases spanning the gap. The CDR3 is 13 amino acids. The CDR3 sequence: CAWTPQGGTEAFF. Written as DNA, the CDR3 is TGTGCCTGGACCCCACAGGGCGGCACTGAAGCTTTCTTT.

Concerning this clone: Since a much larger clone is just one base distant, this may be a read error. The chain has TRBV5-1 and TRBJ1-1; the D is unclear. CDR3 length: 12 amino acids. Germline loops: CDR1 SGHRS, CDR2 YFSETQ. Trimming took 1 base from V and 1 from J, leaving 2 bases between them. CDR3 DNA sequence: TGCGCCAGCAGCTTGCAGAACACTGAAGCTTTCTTT. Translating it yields CASSLQNTEAFF.

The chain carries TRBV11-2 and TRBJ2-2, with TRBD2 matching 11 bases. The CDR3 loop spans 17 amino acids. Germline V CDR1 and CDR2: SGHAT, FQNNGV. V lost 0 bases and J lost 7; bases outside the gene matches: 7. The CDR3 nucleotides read TGTGCCAGCAGCTTAGATCAACTAGCGGGAGAAGACGGGGAGCTGTTTTTT. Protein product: CASSLDQLAGEDGELFF.

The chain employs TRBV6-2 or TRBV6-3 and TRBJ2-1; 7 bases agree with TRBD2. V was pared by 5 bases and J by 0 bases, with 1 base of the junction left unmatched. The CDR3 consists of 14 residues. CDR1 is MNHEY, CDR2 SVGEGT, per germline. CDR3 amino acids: CASSRGSSYNEQFF. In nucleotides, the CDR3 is TGTGCCAGCAGTCGCGGGAGCTCCTACAATGAGCAGTTCTTC.

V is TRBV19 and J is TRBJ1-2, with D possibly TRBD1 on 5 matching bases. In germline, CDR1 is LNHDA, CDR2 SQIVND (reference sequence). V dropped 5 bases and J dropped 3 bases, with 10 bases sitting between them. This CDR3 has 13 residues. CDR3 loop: CASSHDRDYGYTF. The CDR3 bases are TGTGCCAGTAGTCACGACAGAGACTATGGCTACACCTTC.

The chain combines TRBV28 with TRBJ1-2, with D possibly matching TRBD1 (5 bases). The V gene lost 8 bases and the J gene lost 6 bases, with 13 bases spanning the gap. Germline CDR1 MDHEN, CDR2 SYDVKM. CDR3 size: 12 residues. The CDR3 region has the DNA TGTGCCAGCCGGATCAGGGAAGATGGCTACACCTTC. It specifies CASRIREDGYTF.

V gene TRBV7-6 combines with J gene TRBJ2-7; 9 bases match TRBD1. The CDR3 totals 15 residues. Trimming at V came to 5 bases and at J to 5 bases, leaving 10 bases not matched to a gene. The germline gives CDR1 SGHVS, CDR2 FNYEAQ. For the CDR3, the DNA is TGTGCCAGCAGCCCTCTGGGGACAGGGCTCGACGAGCAGTACTTC. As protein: CASSPLGTGLDEQYF.

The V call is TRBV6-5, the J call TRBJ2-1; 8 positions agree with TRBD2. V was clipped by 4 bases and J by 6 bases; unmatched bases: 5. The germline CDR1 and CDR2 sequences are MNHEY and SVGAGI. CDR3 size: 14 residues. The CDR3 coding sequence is TGTGCCAGCAGTTGGCAGACTAGCGCCAATGAGCAGTTCTTC. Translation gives CASSWQTSANEQFF.

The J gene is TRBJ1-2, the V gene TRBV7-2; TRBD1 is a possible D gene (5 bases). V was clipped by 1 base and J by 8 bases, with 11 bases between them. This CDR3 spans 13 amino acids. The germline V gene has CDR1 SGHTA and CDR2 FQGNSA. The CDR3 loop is CASSLEVGVGYTF. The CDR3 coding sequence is TGTGCCAGCAGCTTAGAGGTAGGGGTCGGCTACACCTTC.

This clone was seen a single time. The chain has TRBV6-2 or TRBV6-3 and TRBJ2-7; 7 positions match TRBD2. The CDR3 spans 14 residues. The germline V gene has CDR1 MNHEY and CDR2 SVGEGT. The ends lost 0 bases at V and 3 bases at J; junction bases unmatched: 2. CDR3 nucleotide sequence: TGTGCCAGCAGTTACTCGTCTAGCGGCTACGAGCAGTACTTC. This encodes CASSYSSSGYEQYF.

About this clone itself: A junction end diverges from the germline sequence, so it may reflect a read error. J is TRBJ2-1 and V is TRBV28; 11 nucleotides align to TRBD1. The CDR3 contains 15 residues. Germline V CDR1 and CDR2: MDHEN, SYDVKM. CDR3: CASSLSGTGGNEQFF. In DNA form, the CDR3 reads TGTGCCAGCAGCTTATCCGGGACAGGGGGCAATGAGCAGTTCTTC.

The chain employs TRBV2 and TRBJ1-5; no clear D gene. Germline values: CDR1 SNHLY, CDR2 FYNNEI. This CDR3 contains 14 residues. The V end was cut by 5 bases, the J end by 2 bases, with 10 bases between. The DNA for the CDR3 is TGTGCCAGCAGTTGGAGGGAAGGCAATCAGCCCCAGCATTTT. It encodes CASSWREGNQPQHF.

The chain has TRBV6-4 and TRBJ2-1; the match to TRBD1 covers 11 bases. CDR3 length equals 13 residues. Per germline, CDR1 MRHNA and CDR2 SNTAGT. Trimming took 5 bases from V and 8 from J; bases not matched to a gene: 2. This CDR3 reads CASSPGQGDEQFF. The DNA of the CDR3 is TGTGCCAGCAGTCCGGGACAGGGGGATGAGCAGTTCTTC.

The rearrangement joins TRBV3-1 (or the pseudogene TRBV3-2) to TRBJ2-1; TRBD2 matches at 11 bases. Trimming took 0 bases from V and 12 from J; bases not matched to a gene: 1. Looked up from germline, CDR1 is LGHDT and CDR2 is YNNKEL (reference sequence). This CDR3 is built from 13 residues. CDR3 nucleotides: TGTGCCAGCAGCCAAGAGACTAGCGGGGTGCAGTTCTTC. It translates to CASSQETSGVQFF.

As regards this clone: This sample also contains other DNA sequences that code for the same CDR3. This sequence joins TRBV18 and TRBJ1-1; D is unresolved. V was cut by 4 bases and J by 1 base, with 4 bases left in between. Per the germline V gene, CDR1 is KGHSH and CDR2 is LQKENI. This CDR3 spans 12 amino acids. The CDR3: CASSRQNTEAFF. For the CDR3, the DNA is TGTGCCAGCTCACGGCAGAACACTGAAGCTTTCTTT.

CDR3 sequence (DNA): TGTGCCAGCAGCTTGGGGGGCAGGGCTGAAAAACTGTTTTTT. It translates to CASSLGGRAEKLFF. The rearrangement links TRBV5-6 to TRBJ1-4; possibly TRBD1 for D (5 bases). Deletions cut 0 bases from V and 7 bases from J, with 10 bases between. The V gene's germline CDR1 is SGHDT and CDR2 YYEEEE. CDR3 length: 14 amino acids.

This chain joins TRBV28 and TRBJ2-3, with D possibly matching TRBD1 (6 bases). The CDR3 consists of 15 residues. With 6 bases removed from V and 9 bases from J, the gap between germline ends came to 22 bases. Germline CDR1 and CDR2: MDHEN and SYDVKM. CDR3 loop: CASSRDRYQGPTQYF. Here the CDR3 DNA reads TGTGCCAGCAGCCGCGACAGGTACCAAGGTCCCACGCAGTATTTT.

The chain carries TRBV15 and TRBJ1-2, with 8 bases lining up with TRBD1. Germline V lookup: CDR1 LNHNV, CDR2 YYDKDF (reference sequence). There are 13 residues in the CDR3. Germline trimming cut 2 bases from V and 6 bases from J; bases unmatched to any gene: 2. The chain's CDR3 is CATSRQGAHGYTF. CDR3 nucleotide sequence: TGTGCCACCAGCAGACAGGGGGCCCATGGCTACACCTTC.

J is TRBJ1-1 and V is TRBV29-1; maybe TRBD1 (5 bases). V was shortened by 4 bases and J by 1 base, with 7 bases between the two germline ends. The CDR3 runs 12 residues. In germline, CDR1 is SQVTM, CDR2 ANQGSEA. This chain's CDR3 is CSVGQRNTEAFF. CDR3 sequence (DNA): TGCAGCGTTGGACAGAGGAACACTGAAGCTTTCTTT. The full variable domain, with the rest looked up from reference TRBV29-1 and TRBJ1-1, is SAVISQKPSRDICQRGTSLTIQCQVDSQVTMMFWYRQQPGQSLTLIATANQGSEATYESGFVIDKFPISRPNLTFSTLTVSNMSPEDSSIYLCSVGQRNTEAFFGQGTRLTVV.

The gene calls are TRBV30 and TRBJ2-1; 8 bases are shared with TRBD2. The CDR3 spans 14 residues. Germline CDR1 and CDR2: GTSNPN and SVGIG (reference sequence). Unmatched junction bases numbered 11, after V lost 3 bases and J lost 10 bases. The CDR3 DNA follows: TGTGCCTGGAGCCGTTCCTATACTAGCGGAGAGCAGTTCTTC. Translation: CAWSRSYTSGEQFF.